These T cell receptor beta chains were read from a single sample in a study of T cell clusters in autoimmune cytopenias. From the multiplex PCR reads, TCRdb lists one entry per CDR3 protein and no DNA. The repertoire table contains over 2,500 distinct CDR3 sequences. Sample: peripheral blood. The receptors here all came from a human donor with an autoimmune cytopenia or autoimmune hepatitis (not recorded which). Each CDR3 is given with its conserved first and last residue. Size is omitted from some rows. Given values are once, few, many or a class for expanded clones.

v_gene: TRBV20-1
abundance: NA
j_gene: TRBJ2-3
CDR3aa: CSARGGGEDTQYF

v_gene: TRBV19
abundance: medium-sized
j_gene: TRBJ2-7
CDR3aa: CASSRAGEGHEQYF

v_gene: TRBV20-1
abundance: NA
j_gene: TRBJ2-5
CDR3aa: CSASIDSNTQETQYF

v_gene: TRBV7-9
abundance: NA
j_gene: TRBJ1-1
CDR3aa: CASSLVPGEAFF

v_gene: TRBV27
abundance: medium-sized
j_gene: TRBJ2-4
CDR3aa: CASRSSRPSGSLAKNIQYF

v_gene: TRBV20-1
abundance: NA
j_gene: TRBJ2-3
CDR3aa: CSARPGPPRDTQYF

v_gene: TRBV15
abundance: medium-sized
j_gene: TRBJ2-7
CDR3aa: CATMGDRAYEQYF

v_gene: TRBV6-5
abundance: medium-sized
j_gene: TRBJ1-2
CDR3aa: CASSPRQATYGYTF

v_gene: TRBV29-1
abundance: large
j_gene: TRBJ2-7
CDR3aa: CSVGGEPYEQYF

v_gene: TRBV15
abundance: NA
j_gene: TRBJ1-2
CDR3aa: CATSGNPGGYYGYTF

v_gene: TRBV5-4
abundance: medium-sized
j_gene: TRBJ2-1
CDR3aa: CASSLALAGADEQFF

v_gene: TRBV30
abundance: medium-sized
j_gene: TRBJ1-5
CDR3aa: CAWSGQGVYSNQPQHF

v_gene: TRBV27
abundance: medium-sized
j_gene: TRBJ2-7
CDR3aa: CASSLRGDVYEQYF

v_gene: TRBV6-6
abundance: NA
j_gene: TRBJ1-2
CDR3aa: CASSYPGQGPSNYGYTF

v_gene: TRBV6-2/TRBV6-3
abundance: NA
j_gene: TRBJ2-7
CDR3aa: CASSPRLAGSYEQYF

v_gene: TRBV10-3
abundance: medium-sized
j_gene: TRBJ1-3
CDR3aa: CAISDRENGNTIYF

v_gene: TRBV7-9
abundance: NA
j_gene: TRBJ1-1
CDR3aa: CASSSRDDNTEAFF

v_gene: TRBV7-9
abundance: NA
j_gene: TRBJ1-2
CDR3aa: CASSLGAGGFHGYTF

v_gene: TRBV5-1
abundance: NA
j_gene: TRBJ2-1
CDR3aa: CASSLAESYNEQFF

v_gene: TRBV6-6
abundance: medium-sized
j_gene: TRBJ2-7
CDR3aa: CASSPRPGYEQYF

v_gene: TRBV24-1
abundance: medium-sized
j_gene: TRBJ2-3
CDR3aa: CATSEVSGRPTDTQYF

v_gene: TRBV11-2
abundance: NA
j_gene: TRBJ2-7
CDR3aa: CVSSLDPDRGYEQYF

v_gene: TRBV5-1
abundance: NA
j_gene: TRBJ2-5
CDR3aa: CASSSGSQETQYF

v_gene: TRBV6-4
abundance: NA
j_gene: TRBJ2-1
CDR3aa: CASSDSREPYNEQFF

v_gene: TRBV5-1
abundance: NA
j_gene: TRBJ2-5
CDR3aa: CASSLGLAVEGTQYF

v_gene: TRBV20-1
abundance: NA
j_gene: TRBJ2-5
CDR3aa: CSARVGLAGGETQYF

v_gene: TRBV5-6
abundance: medium-sized
j_gene: TRBJ2-7
CDR3aa: CASSWGTSGSIHEQYF

v_gene: TRBV20-1
abundance: NA
j_gene: TRBJ2-1
CDR3aa: CSARDSERVSSYNEQFF

v_gene: TRBV19
abundance: medium-sized
j_gene: TRBJ2-5
CDR3aa: CASSTGTSGSLGTQYF

v_gene: TRBV12-3/TRBV12-4
abundance: medium-sized
j_gene: TRBJ1-4
CDR3aa: CASSLRLQGNEKLFF

v_gene: TRBV7-3
abundance: NA
j_gene: TRBJ2-6
CDR3aa: CASSPIPSGANVLTF

v_gene: TRBV28
abundance: NA
j_gene: TRBJ1-5
CDR3aa: CASSMWTGQTSNQPQHF

v_gene: TRBV25-1
abundance: NA
j_gene: TRBJ1-1
CDR3aa: CASSELGRDTEAFF

v_gene: TRBV5-5
abundance: medium-sized
j_gene: TRBJ1-2
CDR3aa: CASSATRNHNYGYTF

v_gene: TRBV27
abundance: medium-sized
j_gene: TRBJ1-5
CDR3aa: CASSFGGAVQPQHF

v_gene: TRBV4-3
abundance: NA
j_gene: TRBJ1-2
CDR3aa: CASSQDWTTGAGGYTF